The 17 T cell receptor beta chains in this list originate from one sample, sequenced in a study of lymphopenia after photon versus proton radiotherapy. The protocol was immunoSEQ multiplex PCR, while the TCRdb copy is restricted to in-frame clones and leaves out a portion. The data hold 15,000 or so clones, with 75% to 85% observed a single time. Here the sequenced sample was peripheral blood, taken from a patient treated with proton-based radiotherapy. These receptors came from a man aged 65-85 years with pancreatic cancer.

The gene calls are TRBV5-1 and TRBJ2-5; the D is unclear. The CDR3 covers 16 residues. V shed 1 base and J shed 4 bases, with 17 bases lying between them. Germline assignment: CDR1 SGHRS and CDR2 YFSETQ. CDR3 bases: TGCGCCAGCAGCTTGTCCCCCGGTGGCCCGGCAGAGACCCAGTACTTC. It codes for CASSLSPGGPAETQYF. The full variable domain, in which reference TRBV5-1 and TRBJ2-5 provide the parts outside the CDR3, is KAGVTQTPRYLIKTRGQQVTLSCSPISGHRSVSWYQQTPGQGLQFLFEYFSETQRNKGNFPGRFSGRQFSNSRSEMNVSTLELGDSALYLCASSLSPGGPAETQYFGPGTRLLVL.

V and J are TRBV19 and TRBJ2-1, with 10 bases lining up with TRBD2. Germline V gene lookup returns CDR1 LNHDA and CDR2 SQIVND (reference sequence). The junction had 10 bases not matched to a gene; V was cut back by 4 bases and J by 4 bases. The CDR3 contains 17 residues. In DNA, the CDR3 is TGTGCCAGTAGTAGTGGGCTAGCGGGAGAAGTGTACAATGAGCAGTTCTTC. Its protein product is CASSSGLAGEVYNEQFF.

V is TRBV27 and J is TRBJ1-2, with TRBD1 matching 11 bases. The CDR3 is 15 amino acids. Germline V gene lookup returns CDR1 MNHEY and CDR2 SMNVEV (reference sequence). V was clipped by 4 bases and J by 6 bases; unmatched bases: 7. Here the CDR3 reads CASSSEWTGGDGYTF. The CDR3 DNA reads as TGTGCCAGCAGTTCGGAGTGGACAGGGGGCGATGGCTACACCTTC.

This chain connects TRBV27 to TRBJ1-1; weak D call: TRBD1 (5 bases). V gave up 1 base and J gave up 6 bases, with 12 bases separating them. CDR1 is MNHEY and CDR2 is SMNVEV in the germline V gene (reference sequence). The CDR3 has 14 amino acids. In nucleotides, the CDR3 is TGTGCCAGCAGTTTATTGGGGGGAGGCGCTGAAGCTTTCTTT. Its translation: CASSLLGGGAEAFF.

The J gene is TRBJ2-3, the V gene TRBV7-6, with 15 bases aligning to TRBD2. This CDR3 is built from 18 residues. Germline values: CDR1 SGHVS, CDR2 FNYEAQ. Trimming removed 4 bases from V and 2 bases from J; junction bases left unmatched: 7. CDR3 sequence reads: CASSSRTSGGDFTDTQYF. The CDR3 nucleotides are TGTGCCAGCAGCTCAAGGACTAGCGGGGGGGACTTCACAGATACGCAGTATTTT.

The chain combines TRBV18 with TRBJ2-2, with D possibly being TRBD1 (6 bases). V was shortened by 7 bases and J by 6 bases, with 12 bases between the two germline ends. Germline CDR1 reads KGHSH; CDR2 reads LQKENI. The CDR3 length is 13 residues. The CDR3 sequence is CASLQGSPGELFF. The CDR3 region has the DNA TGTGCCAGCTTGCAGGGGAGTCCCGGGGAGCTGTTTTTT. The variable domain in full, with the rest retrieved from reference TRBV18 and TRBJ2-2, is NAGVMQNPRHLVRRRGQEARLRCSPMKGHSHVYWYRQLPEEGLKFMVYLQKENIIDESGMPKERFSAEFPKEGPSILRIQQVVRGDSAAYFCASLQGSPGELFFGEGSRLTVL.

The chain combines TRBV11-3 with TRBJ2-3; tentatively, D is TRBD1 (5 bases). CDR3 size: 15 residues. V lost 5 bases, J lost 6 bases, and 18 bases lay in between. Germline CDR1 reads SGHNT; CDR2 reads YENEEA. In DNA, the CDR3 is TGTGCCAGCAGCATCAACGTCTACAAGGGGGATACGCAGTATTTT. Its translation is CASSINVYKGDTQYF.

The chain uses TRBV6-1 and TRBJ1-4; D possibly corresponds to TRBD1 (5 bases). The CDR3 contains 14 residues. From germline, CDR1 is MNHNS and CDR2 SASEGT. Trimming pared 1 base from V and 8 bases from J, leaving 11 bases between. CDR3 in amino acids: CASSEGQGNEKLFF. The CDR3 DNA follows: TGTGCCAGCAGTGAAGGTCAGGGCAACGAAAAACTGTTTTTT.

This rearrangement joins TRBV4-1 to TRBJ2-1; no clear D gene. V lost 3 bases and J lost 1, with 13 bases in between. Germline V lookup: CDR1 MGHRA, CDR2 YSYEKL. The CDR3 is made up of 16 amino acids. The DNA of the CDR3 is TGCGCCAGCAGCCAGGGGATAGCAGTTTCCTACAATGAGCAGTTCTTC. This codes for CASSQGIAVSYNEQFF.

This clone was found once. This chain connects TRBV4-1 to TRBJ1-2, with TRBD1 as a possible D gene (6 bases). There are 15 residues in the CDR3. V lost 4 bases and J 4 bases, leaving 16 bases between the germline ends. Germline V gene sequence: CDR1 MGHRA, CDR2 YSYEKL. Here the CDR3 DNA reads TGCGCCAGCAGCCCTCAAGGAGGACAGCCCTATGGCTACACCTTC. It specifies CASSPQGGQPYGYTF.

The rearrangement links TRBV7-2 to TRBJ1-2; TRBD1 might be the D (6 bases). The germline V gene encodes CDR1 SGHTA and CDR2 FQGNSA. The V end was cut by 2 bases, the J end by 8 bases, with 15 bases between. The CDR3 consists of 14 residues. The CDR3 sequence: CASSLTGLVGGYTF. CDR3 sequence (DNA): TGTGCCAGCAGCTTAACAGGGCTAGTTGGCGGCTACACCTTC.

The chain combines TRBV25-1 with TRBJ1-2; D possibly corresponds to TRBD1 (6 bases). Germline CDR1 and CDR2: MGHDK and SYGVNS. V lost 3 bases to trimming and J lost 8 bases, with 19 bases between them. The CDR3 consists of 15 residues. Here the CDR3 reads CASSDPFGGLRGYTF. The CDR3 DNA reads as TGTGCCAGCAGTGATCCCTTCGGGGGCTTGAGAGGCTACACCTTC.

This rearrangement joins TRBV27 to TRBJ1-5; 9 bases line up with TRBD1. The germline V gene has CDR1 MNHEY and CDR2 SMNVEV (reference sequence). V shed 8 bases and J 5 bases; nucleotides not matched to a gene: 7. The CDR3 has 14 amino acids. CDR3 loop: CASSLTGGDQPQHF. The CDR3 DNA reads TGTGCCAGCTCACTGACAGGGGGTGATCAGCCCCAGCATTTT.

The chain couples TRBV2 to TRBJ2-5, with D possibly being TRBD1 (6 bases). Per the germline V gene, CDR1 is SNHLY and CDR2 is FYNNEI. The CDR3 covers 16 residues. V was clipped by 3 bases and J by 7 bases, with 21 bases between them. CDR3 sequence: CASSEQGRGPFGTQYF. The CDR3 DNA reads as TGTGCCAGCAGTGAGCAGGGCAGGGGCCCATTTGGGACCCAGTACTTC. Full variable domain (outside the CDR3, taken from reference TRBV2 and TRBJ2-5): EPEVTQTPSHQVTQMGQEVILRCVPISNHLYFYWYRQILGQKVEFLVSFYNNEISEKSEIFDDQFSVERPDGSNFTLKIRSTKLEDSAMYFCASSEQGRGPFGTQYFGPGTRLLVL.

The chain combines TRBV11-2 with TRBJ2-7, with 9 bases that match TRBD1. Germline values: CDR1 SGHAT, CDR2 FQNNGV. J gave up 6 bases and V 4 bases, and 7 bases lay outside the gene matches. This CDR3 comprises 14 residues. CDR3 in amino acids: CASSWNRGRGEQYF. Here the CDR3 DNA reads TGTGCCAGCAGCTGGAACAGGGGGCGCGGCGAGCAGTACTTC. The full variable domain, its missing parts supplied by reference TRBV11-2 and TRBJ2-7, is EAGVAQSPRYKIIEKRQSVAFWCNPISGHATLYWYQQILGQGPKLLIQFQNNGVVDDSQLPKDRFSAERLKGVDSTLKIQPAKLEDSAVYLCASSWNRGRGEQYFGPGTRLTVT.

This clone occurred once. The rearrangement uses TRBV5-4 and TRBJ2-3, with 9 bases lining up with TRBD2. Germline lookup yields CDR1 SGHNT and CDR2 YYREEE (reference sequence). The CDR3 totals 18 residues. After removal of 4 bases from V and 0 bases from J, the junction contained 12 bases not matched to a gene. CDR3 in amino acids: CASSPGRASGVSTDTQYF. CDR3 nucleotides: TGTGCCAGCAGCCCGGGAAGGGCTAGCGGGGTCAGCACAGATACGCAGTATTTT.

The chain links TRBV18 to TRBJ1-1; 8 nucleotides align to TRBD1. Germline CDR1 reads KGHSH; CDR2 reads LQKENI. V lost 4 bases and J lost 0; bases outside the gene matches: 13. The CDR3 totals 18 residues. DNA for the CDR3: TGTGCCAGCTCACGGACGATCGGGACAGGCGGTGTGAACACTGAAGCTTTCTTT. It yields the protein CASSRTIGTGGVNTEAFF.